This paragraph reports one TCR beta chain. Original data processing: From reference gene primer amplification, estimates of nucleated cell counts were derived. Sequencing was performed with immunoSEQ multiplex PCR; in TCRdb, only in-frame clones are kept and a portion is missing. V, J and clone size were drawn from that table, and D and trimming were deduced from the DNA. The sample shows over 250,000 clones, nearly 90% of them seen only once. Participants were aged 18 to 89 years from approximately 23 US areas. Researchers sorted participants into cohorts using their self-reported clinical history. This sample was taken from a study of blood T cell repertoires in COVID-19. Study context: The origin of the acute and convalescent COVID-19 samples was the United States, Italy and Spain.

Per germline, CDR1 MNHEY and CDR2 SMNVEV (reference sequence). The CDR3 is made up of 15 amino acids. V was cut by 3 bases and J by 0 bases, with 11 bases left in between. Sequencing was done on a sample of PBMCs or T cells enriched from blood (not recorded which). The chain links TRBV27 to TRBJ2-5, with D maybe TRBD2 (6 bases). This TCR came from a woman aged 55-69 years who had recovered from COVID-19. CDR3: CASSFYAGYQETQYF. DNA of the CDR3: TGTGCCAGCAGTTTCTATGCGGGGTACCAAGAGACCCAGTACTTC.